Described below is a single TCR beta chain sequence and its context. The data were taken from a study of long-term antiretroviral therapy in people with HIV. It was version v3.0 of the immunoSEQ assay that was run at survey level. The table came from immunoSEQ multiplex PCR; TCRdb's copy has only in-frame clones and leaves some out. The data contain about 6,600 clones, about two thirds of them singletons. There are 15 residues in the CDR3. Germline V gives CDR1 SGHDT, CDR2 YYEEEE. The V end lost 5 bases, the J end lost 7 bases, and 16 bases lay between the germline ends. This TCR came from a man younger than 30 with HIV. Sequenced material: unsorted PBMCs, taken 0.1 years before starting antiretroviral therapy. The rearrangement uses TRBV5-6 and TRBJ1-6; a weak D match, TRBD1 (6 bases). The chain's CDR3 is CASSPLGTLNSPLHF. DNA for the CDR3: TGTGCCAGCAGTCCATTGGGGACATTGAATTCACCCCTCCACTTT.